Given below is one TCR beta chain in context. Its target is not known. Sequencing was performed with immunoSEQ multiplex PCR; in TCRdb, only in-frame clones are kept and a portion is missing. This sample has about 20,000 clones, with approximately 85% found just once. This sample is drawn from a study of lymphopenia after photon versus proton radiotherapy. CDR3 length equals 13 residues. V was trimmed by 1 base and J by 4 bases, leaving 5 bases between them. Germline CDR1 reads SGHAT; CDR2 reads FQNNGV. Findings and limits, study-wide: Authors raise, but do not show, better survival with proton therapy.

This TCR derives from a woman aged 45 to 65 with pancreatic cancer. The specimen was peripheral blood, collected from a patient treated with photon-based radiotherapy. The rearrangement links TRBV11-2 to TRBJ1-5; D call uncertain. In DNA form, the CDR3 reads TGTGCCAGCAGCTTAGGGAGTAATCAGCCCCAGCATTTT. It translates to CASSLGSNQPQHF.